The 24 T cell receptor beta chains below come from one sample, sequenced in a study of T cell responses to AZD1222 COVID-19 vaccine. The assay was immunoSEQ multiplex PCR, and TCRdb's table has in-frame clones only and misses some. The sample records around 160,000 clones, over 80% being singletons. This specimen was peripheral blood, taken on day 0 of MenACWY control vaccination. These receptors were obtained from an adult in good health.

The chain recombines TRBV25-1 with TRBJ2-7; TRBD2 matches at 8 bases. Losses at the gene ends were 5 bases for V and 6 bases for J; bases not matched to a gene: 9. The CDR3 has 14 residues. Germline V gives CDR1 MGHDK, CDR2 SYGVNS. CDR3 residues: CASSFLSGNGEQYF. CDR3 coding DNA: TGTGCCAGCAGTTTCCTTAGCGGGAACGGCGAGCAGTACTTC.

This sequence joins TRBV18 and TRBJ2-7, with 9 nucleotides matching TRBD1. Germline CDR1 and CDR2: KGHSH and LQKENI. The J segment lost 3 bases and the V segment lost 3 bases, leaving 3 bases of the junction unmatched. There are 14 residues in the CDR3. CDR3: CASSPHRGRYEQYF. The CDR3 nucleotides read TGTGCCAGCTCACCGCACAGGGGGCGCTACGAGCAGTACTTC.

V gene TRBV7-3 combines with J gene TRBJ1-1; unclear D gene. The CDR3 runs 13 residues. V was trimmed by 4 bases and J by 4 bases, leaving 10 bases between them. The germline V gene encodes CDR1 SGHTA and CDR2 FQGTGA. For the CDR3, the DNA is TGTGCCAGCAGCTCCGGTTCGGGCACTGAAGCTTTCTTT. This codes for CASSSGSGTEAFF.

The chain combines TRBV7-2 with TRBJ2-3, with 7 bases fitting TRBD2. The germline CDR1 and CDR2 sequences are SGHTA and FQGNSA. The CDR3 consists of 17 residues. V lost 8 bases, J lost 2 bases, and 16 bases stayed unmatched. CDR3 nucleotide sequence: TGTGCCAGCGGCCGTAGTATGAGCGGGGTACACACAGATACGCAGTATTTT. Translation gives CASGRSMSGVHTDTQYF.

The rearrangement links TRBV9 to TRBJ2-1; D unclear. V was shortened by 4 bases and J by 10 bases, with 12 bases between the two germline ends. Germline assignment: CDR1 SGDLS and CDR2 YYNGEE. This CDR3 region has 12 residues. The CDR3 loop is CASSPHFGEQFF. The CDR3 nucleotides read TGTGCCAGCAGCCCTCACTTCGGGGAGCAGTTCTTC.

The chain is built from TRBV9 and TRBJ2-7; no firm D call. CDR1 SGDLS and CDR2 YYNGEE come from the germline V gene. Trimming pared 0 bases from V and 1 base from J, leaving 8 bases between. CDR3 length equals 14 residues. The CDR3 coding sequence is TGTGCCAGCAGCGTAGATCTGGGATCCTACGAGCAGTACTTC. Amino acids: CASSVDLGSYEQYF.

The chain is built from TRBV6-5 and TRBJ1-3; TRBD1 aligns across 7 bases. Trimming took 2 bases from V and 4 from J; bases not matched to a gene: 8. CDR1 MNHEY and CDR2 SVGAGI come from the germline V gene. The CDR3 runs 16 residues. The DNA for the CDR3 is TGTGCCAGCAGTTACGCGCAGGGGGGTGCGGGAAACACCATATATTTT. This sequence encodes CASSYAQGGAGNTIYF.

The chain couples TRBV19 to TRBJ1-3; D unresolved. In germline, CDR1 is LNHDA, CDR2 SQIVND (reference sequence). This CDR3 is 12 amino acids long. V gave up 4 bases and J gave up 7 bases, with 8 bases separating them. CDR3 nucleotides: TGTGCCAGTAGTAAGGGATTCAACACCATATATTTT. Translated: CASSKGFNTIYF.

The V gene is TRBV4-1, the J gene TRBJ1-2; D gene uncertain. The CDR3 totals 11 residues. Germline values: CDR1 MGHRA, CDR2 YSYEKL. Trimming pared 1 base from V and 11 bases from J, leaving 8 bases between. CDR3 loop: CASSQATGYTF. CDR3 sequence (DNA): TGCGCCAGCAGCCAAGCGACCGGGTACACCTTC.

The chain uses TRBV9 and TRBJ1-2; D is possibly TRBD1 (5 bases). This CDR3 has 15 residues. V dropped 0 bases and J dropped 7 bases, with 16 bases sitting between them. Germline loops: CDR1 SGDLS, CDR2 YYNGEE. The CDR3 DNA follows: TGTGCCAGCAGCGTAGCGGGCGGGGGATACTCTGGCTACACCTTC. Amino acid sequence: CASSVAGGGYSGYTF.

J is TRBJ2-1 and V is TRBV24-1; the match to TRBD2 covers 9 bases. V lost 1 base and J lost 1; bases outside the gene matches: 1. The CDR3 runs to 16 residues. Germline V gives CDR1 KGHDR, CDR2 SFDVKD. CDR3 residues: CATSDLAGGSYNEQFF. CDR3 DNA: TGTGCCACCAGTGATTTAGCGGGAGGTTCCTACAATGAGCAGTTCTTC.

V usage is TRBV9 and J usage is TRBJ2-1; TRBD2 matches at 8 bases. J lost 4 bases, V lost 0 bases, and 12 bases had no gene match. This CDR3 spans 18 amino acids. Looked up from germline, CDR1 is SGDLS and CDR2 is YYNGEE. The CDR3 spells CASSVVGGTGRAYNEQFF. The CDR3 DNA follows: TGTGCCAGCAGCGTAGTTGGAGGAACCGGGAGGGCATACAATGAGCAGTTCTTC.

The V and J genes are TRBV18 and TRBJ1-2; no clear D gene. The length of the CDR3 is 12 residues. The V end lost 5 bases, the J end lost 8 bases, and 12 bases lay between the germline ends. CDR1 is KGHSH and CDR2 is LQKENI in the germline V gene. The CDR3 sequence is CASSFRQDGYTF. CDR3 bases: TGTGCCAGCTCATTCCGGCAGGACGGCTACACCTTC.

The chain links TRBV6-5 to TRBJ1-4; TRBD1 agrees at 8 bases. The CDR3 consists of 13 residues. With 8 bases clipped from V and 7 bases from J, the junction kept 6 bases outside the gene matches. The V gene's germline CDR1 is MNHEY and CDR2 SVGAGI. The CDR3, as DNA: TGTGCCAGCCGACAGGGGCGGGGTGAAAAACTGTTTTTT. The encoded protein is CASRQGRGEKLFF.

The V gene is TRBV18, the J gene TRBJ1-5; TRBD1 might be the D (6 bases). V lost 3 bases and J lost 7, with 13 bases in between. The CDR3 is 14 amino acids. Germline V gene sequence: CDR1 KGHSH, CDR2 LQKENI. CDR3 bases: TGTGCCAGCTCACCTTCGATAGGGGGGCAGCCCCAGCATTTT. Translation gives CASSPSIGGQPQHF.

The chain is built from TRBV30 and TRBJ1-4; 7 bases agree with TRBD1. J was trimmed by 4 bases and V by 8 bases; bases with no gene match: 13. The germline V gene encodes CDR1 GTSNPN and CDR2 SVGIG (reference sequence). The CDR3 extends over 15 amino acids. CDR3 in amino acids: CAGDPGQLDNEKLFF. CDR3 in DNA: TGTGCCGGAGATCCGGGACAGCTGGATAATGAAAAACTGTTTTTT.

Notes on this clone: At the DNA level, this CDR3 is encoded by other sequences in the same sample as well. The chain combines TRBV7-8 with TRBJ1-5; D is unresolved. The CDR3 sequence is 12 residues long. From germline, CDR1 is SGHVS and CDR2 FQNEAQ. The V end lost 1 base, the J end lost 4 bases, and 2 bases lay between the germline ends. CDR3 nucleotides: TGTGCCAGCAGCTTAGGAAATCAGCCCCAGCATTTT. This codes for CASSLGNQPQHF.

The chain joins TRBV27 to TRBJ1-5; D remains unclear. The CDR3 has 15 amino acids. CDR1 and CDR2 from the germline V gene are MNHEY and SMNVEV (reference sequence). The V end lost 0 bases, the J end lost 2 bases, and 8 bases lay between the germline ends. The chain's CDR3 is CASSLSGFGNQPQHF. The DNA for the CDR3 is TGTGCCAGCAGTTTATCAGGGTTCGGCAATCAGCCCCAGCATTTT.

The J gene is TRBJ2-1, the V gene TRBV5-5, with 11 bases that match TRBD2. CDR3 length equals 16 residues. V lost 0 bases to trimming and J lost 8 bases; unmatched junction nucleotides: 7. Germline assignment: CDR1 SGHKS and CDR2 YYEKEE (reference sequence). In nucleotides, the CDR3 is TGTGCCAGCAGCTTGGCCCTAGCGGGAGGCGGGTATGAGCAGTTCTTC. It codes for CASSLALAGGGYEQFF.

The V and J genes are TRBV9 and TRBJ1-4; D is unclear. Germline-derived CDR1 and CDR2 are SGDLS and YYNGEE. This CDR3 is built from 14 residues. The ends were cut back, 3 bases at V and 8 bases at J, with 14 bases in the middle. CDR3 sequence reads: CASSENELGEKLFF. DNA for the CDR3: TGTGCCAGCAGCGAGAACGAATTAGGGGAAAAACTGTTTTTT.

This clone was seen only once. This chain joins TRBV6-4 and TRBJ2-1; the D call may be TRBD1 or TRBD2 (5 bases each). Per germline, CDR1 MRHNA and CDR2 SNTAGT. This CDR3 is 15 amino acids long. Trimming removed 1 base from V and 6 bases from J, with 13 bases in between. CDR3: CASSDFTGTFNEQFF. CDR3 coding DNA: TGTGCCAGCAGTGACTTTACCGGGACCTTCAATGAGCAGTTCTTC.

In this sample, this clone turned up once. This chain links TRBV6-5 with TRBJ1-1; D perhaps matches TRBD1 (5 bases). CDR1 is MNHEY, CDR2 SVGAGI, per germline. The V and J ends lost 5 bases and 10 bases respectively, with 20 bases between them. CDR3 length: 14 amino acids. CDR3 residues: CASSPPGLLHLAFF. The CDR3 DNA is TGTGCCAGCAGTCCCCCGGGACTTCTTCATTTAGCTTTCTTT.

With respect to this clone: The same CDR3 also results from other DNA sequences found in this sample. This chain joins TRBV9 and TRBJ2-5; 8 positions match TRBD2. This CDR3 is 14 amino acids long. The germline V gene has CDR1 SGDLS and CDR2 YYNGEE. Trimming cost V 2 bases and J 3 bases; bases outside gene matches: 3. The CDR3 DNA sequence: TGTGCCAGCAGCGTCAGTAGCGGGGAAGAGACCCAGTACTTC. It codes for CASSVSSGEETQYF.

The chain combines TRBV5-1 with TRBJ2-7; tentative D call: TRBD2 (5 bases). The CDR3 runs to 15 residues. Germline V gene lookup returns CDR1 SGHRS and CDR2 YFSETQ. With 1 base removed from V and 2 bases from J, the gap between germline ends came to 13 bases. The CDR3 DNA reads as TGCGCCAGCAGCTTGACGGGAACACCGACCTACGAGCAGTACTTC. Amino acid sequence: CASSLTGTPTYEQYF.